What follows are 25 T cell receptor beta chains derived from one specimen sequenced in a study of shared clonotypes between healthy human individuals. CD45RO-negative cells were positively selected for CCR7, leaving out terminally differentiated effector memory CD45RA+ cells. Clones were read by immunoSEQ multiplex PCR, and TCRdb kept only the in-frame ones, dropping some. Of roughly 2.1 million clones in the sample, just over 90% were seen once. Sequencing was carried out using naive CD8+ T cells from PBMCs. The source of these receptors is a man aged 18 to 29 in good health. Some clones in this sample may be carry-over from other donors' samples.

The V call is TRBV5-1, the J call TRBJ2-7; no clear D. CDR1 and CDR2 from the germline V gene are SGHRS and YFSETQ. The CDR3 is 14 residues long. Trimming stripped 0 bases from V and 0 bases from J, with 7 bases between. The CDR3 nucleotides are TGCGCCAGCAGCTTGGTTAGGTTCTCCTACGAGCAGTACTTC. Translated: CASSLVRFSYEQYF.

The chain employs TRBV6-1 and TRBJ2-7, with D uncertain. Trimming shortened V by 3 bases and J by 4 bases, and 4 bases separated the two germline ends. Germline loops: CDR1 MNHNS, CDR2 SASEGT. The CDR3 is 11 residues long. CDR3 coding DNA: TGTGCCAGCAGTGACGGATACGAGCAGTACTTC. It yields the protein CASSDGYEQYF.

The table lists this clone with a few counts. Other DNA variants within this sample encode the same CDR3. CDR3 residues: CASSFRSGNQPQHF. CDR3 bases: TGTGCCAGCAGTTTTCGGTCAGGGAATCAGCCCCAGCATTTT. J is TRBJ1-5 and V is TRBV27; possible D gene TRBD1, 5 bases. Trimming stripped 3 bases from V and 4 bases from J, with 10 bases between. The CDR3 covers 14 residues. From germline, CDR1 is MNHEY and CDR2 SMNVEV (reference sequence).

The chain recombines TRBV29-1 with TRBJ2-5; 7 bases are a match to TRBD1. The better agreement between TRBJ2-7 and the DNA end casts doubt on the J call. This CDR3 comprises 13 residues. CDR1 is SQVTM and CDR2 is ANQGSEA in the germline V gene. CDR3 loop: CSVAQGSPYEQYF. The DNA for the CDR3 is TGCAGCGTGGCACAGGGGTCCCCCTACGAGCAGTACTTC.

The chain recombines TRBV21-1 with TRBJ1-3. TRBV21-1 is classified as a pseudogene. There are 15 residues in the CDR3. CDR3 sequence (DNA): TGTGCCAGCAGACGTGAACGTAACTCTGGAAACACCATATATTTT. Translated: CASRRERNSGNTIYF.

The CDR3 loop is CASRVGRENTEAFF. For the CDR3, the DNA is TGCGCCAGCAGGGTCGGCAGAGAGAACACTGAAGCTTTCTTT. This chain links TRBV5-1 with TRBJ1-1; D ambiguous. This CDR3 is 14 amino acids long. The germline V gene has CDR1 SGHRS and CDR2 YFSETQ. The V and J ends lost 5 bases and 1 base respectively, with 12 bases between them.

V is TRBV27 and J is TRBJ2-3; D is ambiguous. The CDR3 spans 14 residues. V lost 2 bases and J lost 2, with 8 bases in between. Germline CDR1 MNHEY, CDR2 SMNVEV (reference sequence). The CDR3 coding sequence is TGTGCCAGCAGTTTAATTTCCCCCACAGATACGCAGTATTTT. It specifies CASSLISPTDTQYF.

A remark on this clone: Additional DNA sequences in this sample encode the identical CDR3. The chain has TRBV15 and TRBJ2-3; maybe TRBD2 (6 bases). The CDR3 is 14 residues long. V shed 5 bases and J shed 0 bases, with 9 bases lying between them. Germline CDR1 LNHNV, CDR2 YYDKDF (reference sequence). CDR3 in DNA: TGTGCCACCAGCGGCCGGGGGAGCACAGATACGCAGTATTTT. Encoded protein: CATSGRGSTDTQYF.

This chain links TRBV6-1 with TRBJ1-1; D uncertain. CDR3 length: 12 residues. Per the germline V gene, CDR1 is MNHNS and CDR2 is SASEGT. V was trimmed by 2 bases and J by 7 bases, leaving 8 bases between them. The CDR3 spells CASSEYYDEAFF. DNA for the CDR3: TGTGCCAGCAGTGAATACTACGATGAAGCTTTCTTT.

The V and J genes are TRBV27 and TRBJ1-1, with 11 bases identical to TRBD1. The germline V gene has CDR1 MNHEY and CDR2 SMNVEV (reference sequence). Germline trimming cut 8 bases from V and 4 bases from J; bases unmatched to any gene: 3. The CDR3 loop spans 13 amino acids. CDR3: CASGQGASTEAFF. Here the CDR3 DNA reads TGTGCCAGCGGACAGGGGGCTAGCACTGAAGCTTTCTTT.

This clone was detected only once. The chain employs TRBV29-1 and TRBJ1-1; unclear D gene. Germline V CDR1 and CDR2: SQVTM, ANQGSEA. The CDR3 length is 14 residues. Trimming took off 7 bases at V and 4 bases at J, with 19 bases between the two ends. CDR3 in DNA: TGCAGCGCCGGAGAGGGTTTTGTCGGCACTGAAGCTTTCTTT. It yields the protein CSAGEGFVGTEAFF.

The chain links TRBV5-1 to TRBJ2-3; tentative D call: TRBD1 (6 bases). Germline loops: CDR1 SGHRS, CDR2 YFSETQ. V dropped 4 bases and J dropped 4 bases, with 10 bases sitting between them. The CDR3 runs 13 residues. Here the CDR3 DNA reads TGCGCCAGCAGCCTAACAGGGTCAGATACGCAGTATTTT. Translating gives CASSLTGSDTQYF.

The chain couples TRBV27 to TRBJ1-4; a weak D match, TRBD1 (6 bases). From germline, CDR1 is MNHEY and CDR2 SMNVEV (reference sequence). The CDR3 consists of 18 residues. The ends were cut back, 0 bases at V and 0 bases at J, with 14 bases in the middle. The CDR3 sequence: CASSLSPPQGPTNEKLFF. Here the CDR3 DNA reads TGTGCCAGCAGTTTATCGCCCCCACAGGGTCCAACTAATGAAAAACTGTTTTTT.

The gene calls are TRBV28 and TRBJ2-1, with D possibly being TRBD1 (5 bases). V dropped 7 bases and J dropped 5 bases, with 18 bases sitting between them. Germline V gene lookup returns CDR1 MDHEN and CDR2 SYDVKM. The CDR3 runs to 15 residues. The CDR3 region has the DNA TGTGCCAGCAAACCACTGACAGACCCGGACAATGAGCAGTTCTTC. It encodes CASKPLTDPDNEQFF.

The CDR3 protein is CASSFVGAGGSSYEQYF. The DNA of the CDR3 is TGTGCCAGCAGCTTTGTGGGAGCGGGAGGGAGCTCCTACGAGCAGTACTTC. The chain uses TRBV11-2 and TRBJ2-7, with TRBD2 identical over 10 bases. This CDR3 is built from 17 residues. Trimming took 3 bases from V and 0 from J; bases not matched to a gene: 8. Germline V gives CDR1 SGHAT, CDR2 FQNNGV.

The chain is built from TRBV15 and TRBJ2-3, with D unclear. The germline CDR1 and CDR2 sequences are LNHNV and YYDKDF (reference sequence). The CDR3 has 12 residues. The ends were cut back, 5 bases at V and 5 bases at J, with 8 bases in the middle. DNA of the CDR3: TGTGCCACCAGCGGACGAGGAGATACGCAGTATTTT. This codes for CATSGRGDTQYF.

The genes are TRBV9 and TRBJ2-7; 7 positions match TRBD2. The CDR3 length is 15 residues. Germline V lookup: CDR1 SGDLS, CDR2 YYNGEE. V lost 4 bases to trimming and J lost 3 bases; unmatched junction nucleotides: 10. This chain's CDR3 is CASSPSPREGYEQYF. DNA of the CDR3: TGTGCCAGCAGCCCAAGTCCCAGGGAGGGCTACGAGCAGTACTTC. The variable domain in full, with the rest retrieved from reference TRBV9 and TRBJ2-7, is DSGVTQTPKHLITATGQRVTLRCSPRSGDLSVYWYQQSLDQGLQFLIQYYNGEERAKGNILERFSAQQFPDLHSELNLSSLELGDSALYFCASSPSPREGYEQYFGPGTRLTVT.

The chain couples TRBV7-9 to TRBJ2-5, with a tentative D call TRBD1 (6 bases). Trimming took off 5 bases at V and 1 base at J, with 11 bases between the two ends. The CDR3 spans 14 residues. CDR1 SEHNR and CDR2 FQNEAQ come from the germline V gene (reference sequence). The CDR3 DNA reads as TGTGCCAGCAGCCGTACGGACAGCCAAGAGACCCAGTACTTC. This gives the protein CASSRTDSQETQYF.

The chain recombines TRBV7-8 with TRBJ2-1, with 8 bases identical to TRBD1. V shed 5 bases, J shed 8 bases, and the junction held 11 bases outside the gene matches. Germline V gives CDR1 SGHVS, CDR2 FQNEAQ. This CDR3 is built from 15 residues. The chain's CDR3 is CASSPKGAGGYEQFF. CDR3 in DNA: TGTGCCAGCAGCCCTAAGGGGGCAGGGGGCTATGAGCAGTTCTTC. The variable domain in full, with the rest retrieved from reference TRBV7-8 and TRBJ2-1, is GAGVSQSPRYKVAKRGQDVALRCDPISGHVSLFWYQQALGQGPEFLTYFQNEAQLDKSGLPSDRFFAERPEGSVSTLKIQRTQQEDSAVYLCASSPKGAGGYEQFFGPGTRLTVL.

This clone has just a few counts. This specimen includes other DNA sequences encoding the same CDR3. The chain joins TRBV28 to TRBJ2-1, with D perhaps matching TRBD1 (6 bases). CDR1 is MDHEN and CDR2 is SYDVKM in the germline V gene. This CDR3 spans 15 amino acids. Trimming took off 5 bases at V and 0 bases at J, with 11 bases between the two ends. CDR3 residues: CASSLTGSSYNEQFF. The CDR3 bases are TGTGCCAGCAGTCTTACAGGGAGCTCCTACAATGAGCAGTTCTTC.

Points on this clone: The sample carries other DNA sequences with the same CDR3. This chain uses TRBV7-9 with TRBJ2-2; D unclear. Per germline, CDR1 SEHNR and CDR2 FQNEAQ (reference sequence). The ends were cut back, 6 bases at V and 2 bases at J, with 4 bases in the middle. The CDR3 has 12 residues. Here the CDR3 reads CASRVNTGELFF. CDR3 DNA: TGTGCCAGCAGAGTCAACACCGGGGAGCTGTTTTTT.

There are a few counts of this clone. In the same sample, other DNA sequences code for this CDR3. The gene calls are TRBV27 and TRBJ2-7; D gene uncertain. The V and J ends lost 2 bases and 5 bases respectively, with 4 bases between them. This CDR3 comprises 11 residues. Germline V gives CDR1 MNHEY, CDR2 SMNVEV (reference sequence). The DNA for the CDR3 is TGTGCCAGCAGTTTAGGTAACGAGCAGTACTTC. Protein sequence: CASSLGNEQYF.

The chain couples TRBV7-9 to TRBJ1-1, with TRBD1 as a possible D gene (6 bases). Germline CDR1 and CDR2: SEHNR and FQNEAQ (reference sequence). The CDR3 extends over 13 amino acids. The ends were cut back, 5 bases at V and 3 bases at J, with 10 bases in the middle. This CDR3 reads CASSPHRDTEAFF. In DNA, the CDR3 is TGTGCCAGCAGCCCACACAGGGACACTGAAGCTTTCTTT.

The V gene is TRBV9, the J gene TRBJ1-2; D possibly corresponds to TRBD1 (6 bases). Trimming shortened V by 3 bases and J by 3 bases, and 12 bases separated the two germline ends. Germline V gene data show CDR1 as SGDLS and CDR2 as YYNGEE. The CDR3 has 14 residues. CDR3 in amino acids: CASSGGGAHYGYTF. The DNA for the CDR3 is TGTGCCAGCAGCGGCGGGGGCGCCCACTATGGCTACACCTTC.

The chain combines TRBV7-9 with TRBJ2-3; 7 bases are a match to TRBD1. Trimming took 5 bases from V and 4 from J; bases not matched to a gene: 12. Per germline, CDR1 SEHNR and CDR2 FQNEAQ (reference sequence). The CDR3 sequence is 16 residues long. The CDR3 DNA is TGTGCCAGCAGCAGCCGCCGGGACAGCCGCCCAGATACGCAGTATTTT. This sequence encodes CASSSRRDSRPDTQYF.